This entry lists 5 T cell receptor beta chains sequenced from one sample in a study of T cell responses to AZD1222 COVID-19 vaccine. Method: immunoSEQ multiplex PCR; TCRdb's copy keeps in-frame clones and lacks some. The repertoire holds 150,000 or so clones, with 89% as singletons. Specimen: peripheral blood, collected on day 0 of AZD1222 vaccination. The receptors here all came from an adult in good health.

The rearrangement uses TRBV9 and TRBJ2-5; 7 bases line up with TRBD2. V shed 0 bases and J 7 bases; nucleotides not matched to a gene: 3. From germline, CDR1 is SGDLS and CDR2 YYNGEE. The CDR3 is 13 residues long. The CDR3 region is CASSVVPGGTQYF. The CDR3 nucleotides read TGTGCCAGCAGCGTAGTCCCGGGGGGGACCCAGTACTTC. The entire variable domain, with the rest obtained from reference TRBV9 and TRBJ2-5, is as follows: DSGVTQTPKHLITATGQRVTLRCSPRSGDLSVYWYQQSLDQGLQFLIQYYNGEERAKGNILERFSAQQFPDLHSELNLSSLELGDSALYFCASSVVPGGTQYFGPGTRLLVL.

This clone has only a few counts. V is TRBV25-1 and J is TRBJ2-5; 8 bases align to TRBD1. V lost 6 bases, J lost 4 bases, and 7 bases stayed unmatched. Germline CDR1 reads MGHDK; CDR2 reads SYGVNS. The CDR3 consists of 14 residues. As DNA, the CDR3 is TGTGCCAGCAGCCCGGACAGGGAAGTAGAGACCCAGTACTTC. It yields the protein CASSPDREVETQYF.

The V and J genes are TRBV7-2 and TRBJ2-6, with 8 bases matching TRBD1. Germline V gene data show CDR1 as SGHTA and CDR2 as FQGNSA. The CDR3 consists of 18 residues. Trimming took 6 bases from V and 0 from J; bases not matched to a gene: 10. The CDR3 reads CASSRLRQGYSGANVLTF. CDR3 coding DNA: TGTGCCAGCAGTCGGCTTCGACAGGGGTACTCTGGGGCCAACGTCCTGACTTTC. Supplemented by reference TRBV7-2 and TRBJ2-6, the full variable domain reads GAGVSQSPSNKVTEKGKDVELRCDPISGHTALYWYRQSLGQGLEFLIYFQGNSAPDKSGLPSDRFSAERTGGSVSTLTIQRTQQEDSAVYLCASSRLRQGYSGANVLTFGAGSRLTVL.

This sequence joins TRBV6-5 and TRBJ1-6, with a weak D call TRBD1 (5 bases). Germline V CDR1 and CDR2: MNHEY, SVGAGI. CDR3 size: 15 residues. V was pared by 7 bases and J by 0 bases, with 10 bases between. CDR3 DNA sequence: TGTGCCAGCATTGGGGGAAGCTCCTATAATTCACCCCTCCACTTT. Translating it yields CASIGGSSYNSPLHF.

The V and J genes are TRBV7-3 and TRBJ2-7; D may be TRBD1 (6 bases). Trimming cost V 5 bases and J 2 bases, with 13 bases left between them. This CDR3 comprises 14 residues. Germline values: CDR1 SGHTA, CDR2 FQGTGA. The CDR3 loop reads CASSLQGGAYEQYF. DNA of the CDR3: TGTGCCAGCAGCCTACAGGGTGGGGCCTACGAGCAGTACTTC.